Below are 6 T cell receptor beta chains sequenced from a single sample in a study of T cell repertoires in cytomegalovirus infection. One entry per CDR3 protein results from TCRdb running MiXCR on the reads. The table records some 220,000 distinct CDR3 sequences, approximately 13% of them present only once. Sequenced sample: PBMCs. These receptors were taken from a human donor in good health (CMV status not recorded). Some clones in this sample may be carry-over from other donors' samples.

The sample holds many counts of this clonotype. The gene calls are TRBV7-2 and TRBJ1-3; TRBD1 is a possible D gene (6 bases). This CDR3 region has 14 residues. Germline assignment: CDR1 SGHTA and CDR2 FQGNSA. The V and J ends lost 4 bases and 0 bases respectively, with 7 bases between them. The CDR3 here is CASSYRVSGNTIYF. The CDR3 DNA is TGTGCCAGCAGCTACAGGGTCTCTGGAAACACCATATATTTT. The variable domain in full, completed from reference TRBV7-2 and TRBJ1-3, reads GAGVSQSPSNKVTEKGKDVELRCDPISGHTALYWYRQSLGQGLEFLIYFQGNSAPDKSGLPSDRFSAERTGGSVSTLTIQRTQQEDSAVYLCASSYRVSGNTIYFGEGSWLTVV.

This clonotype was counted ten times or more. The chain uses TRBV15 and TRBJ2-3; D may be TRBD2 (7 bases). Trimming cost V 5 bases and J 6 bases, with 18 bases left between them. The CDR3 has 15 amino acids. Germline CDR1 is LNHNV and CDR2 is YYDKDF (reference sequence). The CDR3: CATSGGAGRADTQYF. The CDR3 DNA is TGTGCCACCAGCGGGGGGGCGGGTAGAGCGGATACGCAGTATTTT. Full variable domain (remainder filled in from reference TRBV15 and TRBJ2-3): DAMVIQNPRYQVTQFGKPVTLSCSQTLNHNVMYWYQQKSSQAPKLLFHYYDKDFNNEADTPDNFQSRRPNTSFCFLDIRSPGLGDTAMYLCATSGGAGRADTQYFGPGTRLTVL.

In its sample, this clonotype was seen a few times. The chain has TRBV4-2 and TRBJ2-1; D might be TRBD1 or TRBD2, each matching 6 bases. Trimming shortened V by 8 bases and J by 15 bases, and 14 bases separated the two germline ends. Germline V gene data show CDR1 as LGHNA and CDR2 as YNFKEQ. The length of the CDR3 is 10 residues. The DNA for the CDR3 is TGTGCCAGCCCCCAGGGGAGGCGGTTCTTC. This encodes CASPQGRRFF.

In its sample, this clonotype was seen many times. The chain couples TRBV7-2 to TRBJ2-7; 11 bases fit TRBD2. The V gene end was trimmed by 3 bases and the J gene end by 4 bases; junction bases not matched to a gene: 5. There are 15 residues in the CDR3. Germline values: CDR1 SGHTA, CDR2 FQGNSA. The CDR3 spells CASSFNSGGGYEQYF. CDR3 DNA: TGTGCCAGCAGCTTTAATAGCGGGGGGGGTTACGAGCAGTACTTC.

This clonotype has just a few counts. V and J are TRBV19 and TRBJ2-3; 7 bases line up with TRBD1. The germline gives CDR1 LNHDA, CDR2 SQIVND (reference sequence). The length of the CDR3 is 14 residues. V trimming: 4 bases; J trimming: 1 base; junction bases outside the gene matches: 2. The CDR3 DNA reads TGTGCCAGTAGTAAAGGGACAGGCACAGATACGCAGTATTTT. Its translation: CASSKGTGTDTQYF. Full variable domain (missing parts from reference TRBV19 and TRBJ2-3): DGGITQSPKYLFRKEGQNVTLSCEQNLNHDAMYWYRQDPGQGLRLIYYSQIVNDFQKGDIAEGYSVSREKKESFPLTVTSAQKNPTAFYLCASSKGTGTDTQYFGPGTRLTVL.

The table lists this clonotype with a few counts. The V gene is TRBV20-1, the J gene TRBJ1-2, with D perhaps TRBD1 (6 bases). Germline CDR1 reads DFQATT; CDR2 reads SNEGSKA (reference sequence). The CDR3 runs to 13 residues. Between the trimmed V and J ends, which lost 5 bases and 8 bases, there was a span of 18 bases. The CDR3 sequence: CSASIYRDGGYTF. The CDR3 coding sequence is TGCAGTGCTTCCATCTACAGGGATGGAGGCTACACCTTC.